This T cell receptor (beta chain) was retrieved from a study of blood T cell repertoires in COVID-19 (dated by TCRdb to the early 2020s). For the study in its entirety: Samples covering the acute and convalescent phases of COVID-19 were provided by collaborators in the United States, Italy and Spain. The prospective study material was composed of cDNA or gDNA derived from T cells, B-cell-depleted T cells, or PBMCs. Subjects who had been exposed to COVID-19, were actively infected with it, or had recovered from it provided the deeply sampled blood TCRbeta repertoires that made up the dataset. A freely available public database, intended as a resource for researchers studying the immune response to SARS-CoV-2, is where the repertoires were released. The samples were drawn from the first 160 participants of the ongoing ImmuneRACE study and from over 950 subjects provided by 6 global collaborators. A de-identified subject ID, COVID-19 status, age in years and sex were almost always included in the sample metadata. Where available, HLA class I and class II types were taken from metadata supplied by the sample provider and were not determined by assay-based typing.

Each collaborating institution followed its own protocols to collect whole blood in K2EDTA tubes. For TCRbeta analysis, collaborator samples were shipped as frozen whole blood, as isolated PBMCs, or as DNA extracted from either sample type. The immunoSEQ Assay, a bias-controlled multiplex PCR, was used to amplify TCRbeta CDR3 regions from genomic DNA. Per the original workflow: Within the assay, amplification of reference gene primers was used to estimate how many nucleated cells each sample contained. To quantify the absolute abundance of each unique TCRbeta CDR3 rearrangement, sequence reads were collapsed and filtered. For each sample, productive Simpson clonality was calculated as the square root of Simpson's diversity index across productive rearrangements. This immuneACCESS table, as held by TCRdb, lists in-frame sequences with V and J called but not all clones. Of the missing ones, under half trace to an unresolved V gene in checked studies; the others have no known cause. V, J and clone size are those of that table, while D and trimming were read from the DNA. The sample table shows some 150,000 clones, and more than 80% are seen once. The ten largest clones add up to roughly 8% of the sample.

This clone has a count of ten or more. What this receptor recognizes is not known. No quality values exist for individual bases; no much larger clone is one base distant. Counted from cysteine to phenylalanine, this CDR3 has 15 amino acids. The CDR3 DNA has 45 bases and is translated from base 1. The germline V gene (reference sequence) specifies LNHDA as CDR1 and SQIVND as CDR2. V loses 9 bases at its end and J loses 2 bases; junction bases beyond the gene matches: 4. Broad study findings and their caveats: The quantity of clinical and demographic metadata differed by source and by participant and was supplied without curation.

The sequence links TRBV19 to TRBJ2-2; the central 12 bases match TRBD2. The origin of this receptor is a human donor with acute or convalescent COVID-19. The donor label of this sample is uncertain. Sequencing was done on a sample of peripheral blood. CDR3 region: CASTSGGINTGELFF. The DNA reads as follows: TGTGCCAGCACTAGCGGGGGGATTAACACCGGGGAGCTGTTTTTT.